This is a list of T cell receptor beta chains from one sample in a study of T-cell memory formation after mild COVID-19. TCRdb independently ran MiXCR on the 5' RACE reads; one entry per CDR3 protein. The sample consists of roughly 350,000 distinct CDR3 sequences, roughly 13% of them appearing once. Specimen: PBMCs or a T cell subset sorted from them (not recorded which). These receptors were taken from a man aged 18 to 29 who had mild COVID-19 (a few samples of this study predate the infection). Cell type and time point are not known. Each CDR3 is given with its conserved first and last residue. Fields, in order: V gene, D gene, J gene, clone size, CDR3 DNA, CDR3 protein. The D gene is left open where the match is weak. A clone size is listed for some rows: how often the clone was seen (once, few, many), or a class if it is expanded.

>TRBV6-2/TRBV6-3|TRBD1|TRBJ2-5|few
TGTGCCAGCGGGACAGTCGCGAGAGAGACCCAGTACTTC
CASGTVARETQYF
>TRBV4-2|TRBD2|TRBJ2-1|-
TGTTCCAGCAGCCAGGGCGGTAGCGGGGGGACGAGGGAGCAGTTCTTC
CSSSQGGSGGTREQFF
>TRBV6-5|-|TRBJ2-7|-
TGTGCCAGCAGTTATGCGCACGAGCAGTACTTC
CASSYAHEQYF
>TRBV7-9|-|TRBJ1-2|-
TGTGCCAGCAGCTTAGTTCGGGTCAGCGTCTATGGCTACACCTTC
CASSLVRVSVYGYTF
>TRBV7-2|TRBD1|TRBJ2-7|-
TGTGCCAGCAGCGGTTGGGGGACAGGGTTTGACGAGCAGTACTTC
CASSGWGTGFDEQYF
>TRBV5-1|-|TRBJ2-5|-
TGCGCCAGCAGCGGGGGACTCCCTGGGGAGACCCAGTACTTC
CASSGGLPGETQYF
>TRBV15|-|TRBJ2-1|-
TGTGCCACCAGCCCCGACAGCCAGAATGAGCAGTTCTTC
CATSPDSQNEQFF
>TRBV9|TRBD2|TRBJ2-5|-
TGTGCCAGCAGCGTAGGGGCTAGCGGGGCGAACGTGGAGACCCAGTACTTC
CASSVGASGANVETQYF
>TRBV6-1|-|TRBJ1-2|-
TGTGCCAGCAGTGGACCGGAGGACGGCGACTATGGCTACACCTTC
CASSGPEDGDYGYTF
>TRBV5-1|TRBD2|TRBJ2-2|few
TGCGCCAGCAGCTCACCTAAGGTGATAGCGGGGGACTCGAACACCGGGGAGCTGTTTTTT
CASSSPKVIAGDSNTGELFF